Listed here is a single T cell receptor beta chain. The antigen it binds to is not known. Per-base qualities were not stored, and no clone one base away is much larger. The data originate from a study of blood T cell repertoires in COVID-19 (dated by TCRdb to 2018 to 2020). For the study in its entirety: The collaborator samples originated in the United States, Italy and Spain and spanned the acute and convalescent phases of COVID-19. The material from the prospective study consisted of cDNA or gDNA derived from T cells, B-cell-depleted T cells, or PBMCs. Subjects who had been exposed to COVID-19, were actively infected with it, or had recovered from it provided the deeply sampled blood TCRbeta repertoires that made up the dataset. The repertoires were released in a freely available public database intended as a resource for research on the immune response to SARS-CoV-2. The samples were drawn from the first 160 participants of the ongoing ImmuneRACE study and from 1,254 subjects provided by 6 global collaborators. The sample metadata nearly always contained a de-identified subject ID, COVID-19 status, age in years and sex. Where available, HLA class I and class II types were taken from metadata supplied by the sample provider and were not determined by assay-based typing.

TCRbeta CDR3 regions were amplified from genomic DNA by means of the immunoSEQ Assay, a bias-controlled multiplex PCR. The original pipeline was this. Within the assay, amplification of reference gene primers was used to estimate how many nucleated cells each sample contained. To quantify the absolute abundance of each unique TCRbeta CDR3 rearrangement, sequence reads were collapsed and filtered. Productive Simpson clonality was computed per sample as the square root of Simpson's diversity index over productive rearrangements. Imported from immuneACCESS, the table was reduced by TCRdb to in-frame sequences with V and J called. These copies leave out some clones; in studies compared against another copy, an unresolved V gene accounts for under half, and the cause of the remainder is not known. The DNA was the basis for D and trimming; V, J and clone size are from that table. The sample records roughly 60,000 clones, 75% to 85% of which are singletons. About 13% of the sample is taken by the ten largest.

Results the study describes overall, beyond this receptor: Clinical and demographic metadata were provided uncurated, with the amount varying by source and participant.

Whole blood was collected in K2EDTA tubes by collaborating institutions according to the institutions' own protocols. Collaborator samples were shipped for TCRbeta analysis as frozen whole blood, isolated PBMCs, or DNA extracted from either sample type. Trimming takes 4 bases off V and 4 bases off J; junction bases not matched to a gene: 5. Sequences KGHDR (CDR1) and SFDVKD (CDR2) are obtained from the germline V gene. The CDR3 numbers 15 residues from cysteine through phenylalanine. Of the read, only the CDR3 DNA is kept; its 45 bases are in frame from base 1. Sequencing was performed on peripheral blood. Recombination connected TRBV24-1 to TRBJ2-3; 9 junctional bases match TRBD1. This sequence was found in a human donor in a cohort sampled during active COVID-19. The nucleotides read TGTGCCACCAGTGACCCCGGGACAGGGTCAGATACGCAGTATTTT. Translated, this is CATSDPGTGSDTQYF.